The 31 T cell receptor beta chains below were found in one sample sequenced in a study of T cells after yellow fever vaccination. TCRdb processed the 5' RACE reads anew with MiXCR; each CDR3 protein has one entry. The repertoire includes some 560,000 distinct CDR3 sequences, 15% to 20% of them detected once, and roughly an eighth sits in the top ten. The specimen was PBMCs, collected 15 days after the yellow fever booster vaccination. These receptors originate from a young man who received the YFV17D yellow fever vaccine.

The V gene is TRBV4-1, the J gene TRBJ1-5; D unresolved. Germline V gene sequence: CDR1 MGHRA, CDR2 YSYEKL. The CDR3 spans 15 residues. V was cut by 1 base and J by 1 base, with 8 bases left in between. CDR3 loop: CASSQGTGSNQPQHF. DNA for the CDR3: TGCGCCAGCAGCCAAGGGACGGGAAGCAATCAGCCCCAGCATTTT.

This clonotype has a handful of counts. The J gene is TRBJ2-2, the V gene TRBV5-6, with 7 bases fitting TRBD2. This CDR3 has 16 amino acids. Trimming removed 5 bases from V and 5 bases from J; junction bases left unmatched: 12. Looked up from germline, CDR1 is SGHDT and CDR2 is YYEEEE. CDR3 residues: CASSFREREGTGELFF. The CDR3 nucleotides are TGTGCCAGCAGTTTCCGGGAGCGGGAAGGGACCGGGGAGCTGTTTTTT.

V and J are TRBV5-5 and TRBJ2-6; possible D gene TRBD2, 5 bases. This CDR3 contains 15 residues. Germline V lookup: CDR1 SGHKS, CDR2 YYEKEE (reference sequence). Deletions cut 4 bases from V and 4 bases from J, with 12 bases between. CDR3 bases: TGTGCCAGCAGCCTAGGAGGCTTAGGGGCCAACGTCCTGACTTTC. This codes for CASSLGGLGANVLTF. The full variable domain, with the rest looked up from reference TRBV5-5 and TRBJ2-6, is DAGVTQSPTHLIKTRGQQVTLRCSPISGHKSVSWYQQVLGQGPQFIFQYYEKEERGRGNFPDRFSARQFPNYSSELNVNALLLGDSALYLCASSLGGLGANVLTFGAGSRLTVL.

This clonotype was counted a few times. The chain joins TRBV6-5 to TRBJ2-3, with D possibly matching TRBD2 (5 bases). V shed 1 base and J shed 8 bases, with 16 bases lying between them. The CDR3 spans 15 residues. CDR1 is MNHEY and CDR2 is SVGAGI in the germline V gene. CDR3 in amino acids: CASSYLASGVVTQYF. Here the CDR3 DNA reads TGTGCCAGCAGTTACTTAGCGTCCGGGGTAGTTACGCAGTATTTT.

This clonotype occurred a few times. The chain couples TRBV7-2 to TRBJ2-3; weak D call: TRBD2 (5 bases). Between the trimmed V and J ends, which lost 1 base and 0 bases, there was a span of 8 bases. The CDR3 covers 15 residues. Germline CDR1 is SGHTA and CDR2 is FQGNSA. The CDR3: CASSLVGESTDTQYF. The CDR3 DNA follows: TGTGCCAGCAGCTTAGTTGGGGAGAGCACAGATACGCAGTATTTT.

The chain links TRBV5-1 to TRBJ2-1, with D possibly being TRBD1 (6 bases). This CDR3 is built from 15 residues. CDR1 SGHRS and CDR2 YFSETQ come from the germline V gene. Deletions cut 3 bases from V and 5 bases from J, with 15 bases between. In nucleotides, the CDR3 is TGCGCCAGCAGCTCGGACGGACAGCCTAACAATGAGCAGTTCTTC. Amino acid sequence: CASSSDGQPNNEQFF.

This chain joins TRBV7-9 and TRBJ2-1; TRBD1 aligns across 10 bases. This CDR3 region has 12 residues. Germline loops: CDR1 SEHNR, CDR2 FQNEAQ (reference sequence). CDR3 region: CADGTGDNEQFF. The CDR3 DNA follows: TGTGCAGACGGGACAGGGGACAATGAGCAGTTCTTC.

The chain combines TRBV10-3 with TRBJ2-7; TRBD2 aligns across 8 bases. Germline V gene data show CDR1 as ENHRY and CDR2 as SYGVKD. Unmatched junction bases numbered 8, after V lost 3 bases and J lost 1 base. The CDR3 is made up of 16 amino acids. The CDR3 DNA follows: TGTGCCATCAGTGACACGAGGGCTAGCGGGTCCTACGAGCAGTACTTC. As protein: CAISDTRASGSYEQYF.

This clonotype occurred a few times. The CDR3 DNA is TGTGCCAGCAGCTTAACCCCCAGAGCCCCCTACGAGCAGTACTTC. Translation gives CASSLTPRAPYEQYF. V gene TRBV7-2 combines with J gene TRBJ2-7, with D uncertain. Germline loops: CDR1 SGHTA, CDR2 FQGNSA. This CDR3 region has 15 residues. V dropped 2 bases and J dropped 2 bases, with 13 bases sitting between them.

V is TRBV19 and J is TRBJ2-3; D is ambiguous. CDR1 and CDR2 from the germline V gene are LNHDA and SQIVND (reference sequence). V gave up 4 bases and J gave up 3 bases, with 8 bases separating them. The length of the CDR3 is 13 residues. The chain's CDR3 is CASSKGITDTQYF. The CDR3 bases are TGTGCCAGTAGTAAAGGGATTACAGATACGCAGTATTTT.

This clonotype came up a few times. The CDR3 nucleotides read TGTGCCAGCAAAGCCCTCTCCTACGAGCAGTACTTC. Protein product: CASKALSYEQYF. The rearrangement links TRBV2 to TRBJ2-7, with D unclear. This CDR3 is built from 12 residues. Germline CDR1 and CDR2: SNHLY and FYNNEI. V lost 7 bases to trimming and J lost 0 bases, with 7 bases between them.

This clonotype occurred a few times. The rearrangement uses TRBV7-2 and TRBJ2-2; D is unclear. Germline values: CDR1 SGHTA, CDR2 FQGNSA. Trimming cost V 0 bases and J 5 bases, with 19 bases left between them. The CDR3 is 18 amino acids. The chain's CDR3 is CASSLAPPSDLGTGELFF. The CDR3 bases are TGTGCCAGCAGCTTAGCCCCCCCCAGTGATCTTGGGACCGGGGAGCTGTTTTTT.

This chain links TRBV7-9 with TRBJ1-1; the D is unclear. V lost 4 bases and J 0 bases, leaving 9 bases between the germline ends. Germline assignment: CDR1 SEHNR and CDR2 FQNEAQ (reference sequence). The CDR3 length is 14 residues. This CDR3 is CASSSLGMNTEAFF. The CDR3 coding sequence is TGTGCCAGCAGCTCCCTAGGCATGAACACTGAAGCTTTCTTT.

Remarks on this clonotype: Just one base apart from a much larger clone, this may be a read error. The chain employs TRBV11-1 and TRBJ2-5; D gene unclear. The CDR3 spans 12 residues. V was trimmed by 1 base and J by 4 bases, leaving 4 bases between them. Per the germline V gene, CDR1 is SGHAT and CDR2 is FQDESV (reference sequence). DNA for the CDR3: TGTGCCAGCAGCTTAGACCCAGAGACCCAGTACTTC. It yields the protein CASSLDPETQYF.

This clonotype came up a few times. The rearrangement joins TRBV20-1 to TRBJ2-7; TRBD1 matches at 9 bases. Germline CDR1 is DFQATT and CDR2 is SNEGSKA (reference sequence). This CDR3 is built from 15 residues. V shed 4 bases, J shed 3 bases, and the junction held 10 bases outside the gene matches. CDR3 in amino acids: CSAILGGQGNYEQYF. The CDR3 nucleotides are TGCAGTGCTATACTAGGAGGACAGGGGAACTACGAGCAGTACTTC.

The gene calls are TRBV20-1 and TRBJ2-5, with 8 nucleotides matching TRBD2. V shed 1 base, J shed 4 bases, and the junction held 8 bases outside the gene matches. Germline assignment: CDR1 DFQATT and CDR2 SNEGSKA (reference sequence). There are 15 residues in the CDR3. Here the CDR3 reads CSARAERERIETQYF. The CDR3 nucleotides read TGCAGTGCTAGAGCGGAGCGGGAGAGGATAGAGACCCAGTACTTC.

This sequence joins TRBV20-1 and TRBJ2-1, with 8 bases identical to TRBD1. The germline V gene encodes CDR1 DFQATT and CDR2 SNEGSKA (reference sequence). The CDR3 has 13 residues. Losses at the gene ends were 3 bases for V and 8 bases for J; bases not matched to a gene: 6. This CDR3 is CSARSGGEDEQFF. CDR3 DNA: TGCAGTGCTAGGTCAGGGGGCGAGGATGAGCAGTTCTTC.

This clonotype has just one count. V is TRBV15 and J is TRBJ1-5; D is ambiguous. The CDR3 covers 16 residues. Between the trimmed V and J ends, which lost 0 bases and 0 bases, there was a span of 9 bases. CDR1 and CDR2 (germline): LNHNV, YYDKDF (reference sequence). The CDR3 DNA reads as TGTGCCACCAGCAGAGATCCGGGAAATAGCAATCAGCCCCAGCATTTT. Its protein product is CATSRDPGNSNQPQHF.

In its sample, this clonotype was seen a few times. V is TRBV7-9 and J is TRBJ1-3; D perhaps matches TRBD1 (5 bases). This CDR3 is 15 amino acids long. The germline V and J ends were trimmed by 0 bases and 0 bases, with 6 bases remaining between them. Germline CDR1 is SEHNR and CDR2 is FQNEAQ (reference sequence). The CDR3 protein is CASSLAGGSGNTIYF. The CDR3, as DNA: TGTGCCAGCAGCTTAGCGGGGGGCTCTGGAAACACCATATATTTT.

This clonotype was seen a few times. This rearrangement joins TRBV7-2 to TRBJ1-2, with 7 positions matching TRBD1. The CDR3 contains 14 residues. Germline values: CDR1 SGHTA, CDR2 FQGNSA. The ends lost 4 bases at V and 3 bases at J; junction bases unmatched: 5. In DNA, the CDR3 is TGTGCCAGCAGCTCCAGGACAGGCGACTATGGCTACACCTTC. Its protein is CASSSRTGDYGYTF.

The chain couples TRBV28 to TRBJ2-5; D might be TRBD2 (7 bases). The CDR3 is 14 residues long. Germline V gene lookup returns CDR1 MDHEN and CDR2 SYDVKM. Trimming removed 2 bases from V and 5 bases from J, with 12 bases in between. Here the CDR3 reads CASSLEGGAETQYF. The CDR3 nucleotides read TGTGCCAGCAGTTTAGAGGGGGGGGCTGAGACCCAGTACTTC.

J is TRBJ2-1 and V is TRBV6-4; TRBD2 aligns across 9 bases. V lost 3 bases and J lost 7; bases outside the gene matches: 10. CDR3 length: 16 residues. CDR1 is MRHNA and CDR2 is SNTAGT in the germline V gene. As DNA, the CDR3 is TGTGCCAGCAGTGAAATAGCGGGAGCAGCGAATAATGAGCAGTTCTTC. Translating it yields CASSEIAGAANNEQFF.

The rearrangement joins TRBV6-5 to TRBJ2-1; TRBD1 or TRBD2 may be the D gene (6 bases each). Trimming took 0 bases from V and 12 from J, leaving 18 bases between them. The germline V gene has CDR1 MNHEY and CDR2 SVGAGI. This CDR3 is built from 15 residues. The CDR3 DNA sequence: TGTGCCAGCAGTTACTCTGGGGGGCTGAAGGATGGGCAGTTCTTC. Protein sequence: CASSYSGGLKDGQFF.

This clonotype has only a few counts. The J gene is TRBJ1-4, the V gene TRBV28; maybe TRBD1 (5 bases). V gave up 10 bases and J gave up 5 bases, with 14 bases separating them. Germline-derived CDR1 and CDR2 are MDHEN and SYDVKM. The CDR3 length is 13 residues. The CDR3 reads CAINGAPNEKLFF. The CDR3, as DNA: TGTGCCATTAACGGGGCGCCCAATGAAAAACTGTTTTTT.

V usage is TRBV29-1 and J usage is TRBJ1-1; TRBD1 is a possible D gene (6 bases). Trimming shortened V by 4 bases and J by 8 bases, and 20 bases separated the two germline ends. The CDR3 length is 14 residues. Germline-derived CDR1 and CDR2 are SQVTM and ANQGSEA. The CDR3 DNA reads TGCAGCGTTGTTTGGAGTAAACAGGGAGGGGAAGCTTTCTTT. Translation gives CSVVWSKQGGEAFF.

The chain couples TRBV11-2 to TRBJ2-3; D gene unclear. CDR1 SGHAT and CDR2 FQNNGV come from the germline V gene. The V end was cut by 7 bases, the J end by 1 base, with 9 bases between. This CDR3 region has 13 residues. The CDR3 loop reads CASNDGRTDTQYF. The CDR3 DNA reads TGTGCCAGCAACGACGGCCGCACAGATACGCAGTATTTT.

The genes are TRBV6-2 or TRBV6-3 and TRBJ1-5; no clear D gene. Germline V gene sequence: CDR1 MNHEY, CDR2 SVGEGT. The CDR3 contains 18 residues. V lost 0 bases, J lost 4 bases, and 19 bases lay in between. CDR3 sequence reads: CASSYSTYAIGGNQPQHF. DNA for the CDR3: TGTGCCAGCAGTTACTCGACGTACGCCATAGGTGGAAATCAGCCCCAGCATTTT.

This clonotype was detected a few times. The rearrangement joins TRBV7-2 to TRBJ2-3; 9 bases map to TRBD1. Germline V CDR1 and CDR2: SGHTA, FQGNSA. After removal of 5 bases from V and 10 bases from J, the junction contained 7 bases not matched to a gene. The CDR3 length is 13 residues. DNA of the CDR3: TGTGCCAGCAGCAAGGACAGGGGTGCGGCGCAGTATTTT. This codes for CASSKDRGAAQYF.

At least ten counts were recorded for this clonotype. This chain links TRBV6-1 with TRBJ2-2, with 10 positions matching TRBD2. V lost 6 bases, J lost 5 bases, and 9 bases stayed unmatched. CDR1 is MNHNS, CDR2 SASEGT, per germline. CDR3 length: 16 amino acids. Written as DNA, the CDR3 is TGTGCCAGCAGCGACCCTAGCGGGAGCGGGACCGGGGAGCTGTTTTTT. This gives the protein CASSDPSGSGTGELFF.

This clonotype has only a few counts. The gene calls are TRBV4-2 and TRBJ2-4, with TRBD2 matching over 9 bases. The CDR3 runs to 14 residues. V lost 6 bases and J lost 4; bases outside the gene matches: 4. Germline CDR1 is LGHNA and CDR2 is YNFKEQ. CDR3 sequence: CASREAGGKNIQYF. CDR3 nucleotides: TGTGCCAGCAGGGAAGCGGGAGGAAAAAACATTCAGTACTTC.

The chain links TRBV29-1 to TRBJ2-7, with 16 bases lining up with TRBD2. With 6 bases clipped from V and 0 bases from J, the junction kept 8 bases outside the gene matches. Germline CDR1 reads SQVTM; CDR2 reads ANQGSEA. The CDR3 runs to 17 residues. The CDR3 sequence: CSVTGTSGRVSSYEQYF. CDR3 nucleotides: TGCAGCGTCACCGGGACTAGCGGGAGGGTGAGCTCCTACGAGCAGTACTTC.